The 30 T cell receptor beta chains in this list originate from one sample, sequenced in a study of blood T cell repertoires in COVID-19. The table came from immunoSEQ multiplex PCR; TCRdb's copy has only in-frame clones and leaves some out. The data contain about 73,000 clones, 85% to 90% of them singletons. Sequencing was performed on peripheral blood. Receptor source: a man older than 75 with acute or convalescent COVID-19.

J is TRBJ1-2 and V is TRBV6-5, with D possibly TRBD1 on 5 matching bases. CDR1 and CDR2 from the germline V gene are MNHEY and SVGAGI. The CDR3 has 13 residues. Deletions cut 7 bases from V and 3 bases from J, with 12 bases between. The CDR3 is CASNPAGHYGYTF. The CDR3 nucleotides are TGTGCCAGCAACCCAGCGGGACACTATGGCTACACCTTC.

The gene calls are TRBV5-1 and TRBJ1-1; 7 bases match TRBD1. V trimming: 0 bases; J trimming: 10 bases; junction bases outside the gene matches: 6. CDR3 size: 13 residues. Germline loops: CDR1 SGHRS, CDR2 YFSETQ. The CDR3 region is CASSLEQGLVAFF. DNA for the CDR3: TGCGCCAGCAGCTTGGAACAGGGGCTCGTAGCTTTCTTT. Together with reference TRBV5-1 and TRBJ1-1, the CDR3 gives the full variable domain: KAGVTQTPRYLIKTRGQQVTLSCSPISGHRSVSWYQQTPGQGLQFLFEYFSETQRNKGNFPGRFSGRQFSNSRSEMNVSTLELGDSALYLCASSLEQGLVAFFGQGTRLTVV.

This CDR3 reads CASSIAAGTQETQYF. The DNA for the CDR3 is TGTGCCAGTAGTATAGCGGCAGGTACCCAAGAGACCCAGTACTTC. This rearrangement joins TRBV19 to TRBJ2-5; D gene ambiguous. This CDR3 region has 15 residues. V lost 1 base and J 1 base, leaving 10 bases between the germline ends. Germline loops: CDR1 LNHDA, CDR2 SQIVND (reference sequence).

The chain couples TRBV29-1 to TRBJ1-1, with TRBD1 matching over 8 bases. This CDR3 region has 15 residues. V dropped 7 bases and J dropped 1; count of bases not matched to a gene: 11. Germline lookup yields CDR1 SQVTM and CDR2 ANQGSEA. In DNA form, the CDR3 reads TGCAGCGCCCTCCCCTCCGGGACAGGGAACACTGAAGCTTTCTTT. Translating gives CSALPSGTGNTEAFF.

CDR3 protein: CASSLGGSPSYNEQFF. DNA for the CDR3: TGCGCCAGCAGCTTGGGCGGGAGTCCCTCCTACAATGAGCAGTTCTTC. The rearrangement links TRBV5-1 to TRBJ2-1; 7 bases are shared with TRBD2. Germline lookup yields CDR1 SGHRS and CDR2 YFSETQ. The V and J ends lost 0 bases and 0 bases, in that order; junction bases with no gene match: 3. The CDR3 is 16 amino acids.

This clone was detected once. The chain's CDR3 is CASSPAQGNYGYTF. The CDR3 nucleotides read TGTGCCAGCAGCCCAGCCCAGGGAAACTATGGCTACACCTTC. This chain links TRBV7-9 with TRBJ1-2, with TRBD1 as a possible D gene (5 bases). V was shortened by 5 bases and J by 2 bases, with 12 bases between the two germline ends. Germline loops: CDR1 SEHNR, CDR2 FQNEAQ (reference sequence). The CDR3 has 14 residues. Full variable domain (remainder filled in from reference TRBV7-9 and TRBJ1-2): DTGVSQNPRHKITKRGQNVTFRCDPISEHNRLYWYRQTLGQGPEFLTYFQNEAQLEKSRLLSDRFSAERPKGSFSTLEIQRTEQGDSAMYLCASSPAQGNYGYTFGSGTRLTVV.

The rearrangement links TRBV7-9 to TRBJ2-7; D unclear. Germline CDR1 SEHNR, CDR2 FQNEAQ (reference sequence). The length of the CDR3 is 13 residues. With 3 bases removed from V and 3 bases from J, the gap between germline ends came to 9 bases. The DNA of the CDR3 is TGTGCCAGCAGCTTCTCTACTTTCTACGAGCAGTACTTC. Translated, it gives CASSFSTFYEQYF.

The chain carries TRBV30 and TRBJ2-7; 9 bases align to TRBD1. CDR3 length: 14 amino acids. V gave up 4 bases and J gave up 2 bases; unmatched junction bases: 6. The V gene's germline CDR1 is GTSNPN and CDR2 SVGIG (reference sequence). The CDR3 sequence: CAWTPGQGPYEQYF. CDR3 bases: TGTGCCTGGACTCCGGGACAGGGTCCCTACGAGCAGTACTTC.

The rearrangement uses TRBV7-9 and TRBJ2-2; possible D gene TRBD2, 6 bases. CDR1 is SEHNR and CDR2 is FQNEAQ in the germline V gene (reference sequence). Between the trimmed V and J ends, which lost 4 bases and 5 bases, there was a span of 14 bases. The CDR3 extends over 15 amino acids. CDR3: CASSWEAPGTGELFF. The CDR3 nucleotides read TGTGCCAGCAGCTGGGAGGCCCCGGGGACCGGGGAGCTGTTTTTT.

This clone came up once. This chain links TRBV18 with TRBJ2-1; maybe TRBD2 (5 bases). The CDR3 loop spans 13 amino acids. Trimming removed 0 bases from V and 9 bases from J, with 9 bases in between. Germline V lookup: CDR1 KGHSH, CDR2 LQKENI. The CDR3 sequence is CASSPPGGLEQFF. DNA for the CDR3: TGTGCCAGCTCACCACCCGGAGGACTTGAGCAGTTCTTC.

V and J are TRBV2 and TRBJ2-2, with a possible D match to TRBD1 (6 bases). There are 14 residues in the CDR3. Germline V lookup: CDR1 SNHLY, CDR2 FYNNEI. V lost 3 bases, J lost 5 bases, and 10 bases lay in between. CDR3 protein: CASSDRGGTGELFF. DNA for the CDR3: TGTGCCAGCAGTGACAGGGGTGGGACCGGGGAGCTGTTTTTT.

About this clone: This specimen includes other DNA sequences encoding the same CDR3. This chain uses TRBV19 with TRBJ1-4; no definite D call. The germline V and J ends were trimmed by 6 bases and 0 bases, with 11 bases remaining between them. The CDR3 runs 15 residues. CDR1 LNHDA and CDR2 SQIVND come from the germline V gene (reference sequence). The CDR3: CASRKGDATNEKLFF. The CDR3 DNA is TGTGCCAGTAGGAAAGGAGATGCAACTAATGAAAAACTGTTTTTT.

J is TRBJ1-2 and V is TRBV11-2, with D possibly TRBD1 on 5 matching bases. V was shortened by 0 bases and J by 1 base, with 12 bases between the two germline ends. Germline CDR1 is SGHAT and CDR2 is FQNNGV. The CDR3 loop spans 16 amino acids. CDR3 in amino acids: CASSLEVDSYNYGYTF. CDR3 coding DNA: TGTGCCAGCAGCTTAGAGGTTGACAGCTATAACTATGGCTACACCTTC.

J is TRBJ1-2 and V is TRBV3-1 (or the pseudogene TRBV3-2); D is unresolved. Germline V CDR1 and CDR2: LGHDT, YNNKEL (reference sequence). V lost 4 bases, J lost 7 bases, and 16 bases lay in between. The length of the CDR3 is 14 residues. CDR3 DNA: TGTGCCAGCAGCCCGGCCCGGACTCGGTCTGGCTACACCTTC. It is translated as CASSPARTRSGYTF.

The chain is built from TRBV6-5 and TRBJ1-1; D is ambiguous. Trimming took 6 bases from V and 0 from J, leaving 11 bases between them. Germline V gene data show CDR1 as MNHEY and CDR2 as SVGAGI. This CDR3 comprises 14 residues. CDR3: CASRATEMNTEAFF. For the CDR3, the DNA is TGTGCCAGCAGAGCAACGGAGATGAACACTGAAGCTTTCTTT.

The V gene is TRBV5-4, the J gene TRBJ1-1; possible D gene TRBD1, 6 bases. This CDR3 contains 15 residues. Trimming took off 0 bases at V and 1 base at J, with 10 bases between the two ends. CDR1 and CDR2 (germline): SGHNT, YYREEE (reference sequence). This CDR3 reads CASSLEGGGNTEAFF. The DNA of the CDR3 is TGTGCCAGCAGCTTGGAAGGGGGGGGGAACACTGAAGCTTTCTTT.

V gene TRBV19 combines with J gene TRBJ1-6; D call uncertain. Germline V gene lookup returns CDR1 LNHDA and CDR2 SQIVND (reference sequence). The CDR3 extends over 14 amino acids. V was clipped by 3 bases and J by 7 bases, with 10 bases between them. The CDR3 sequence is CASSIGSLNSPLHF. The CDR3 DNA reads TGTGCCAGTAGTATCGGGTCCCTAAATTCACCCCTCCACTTT.

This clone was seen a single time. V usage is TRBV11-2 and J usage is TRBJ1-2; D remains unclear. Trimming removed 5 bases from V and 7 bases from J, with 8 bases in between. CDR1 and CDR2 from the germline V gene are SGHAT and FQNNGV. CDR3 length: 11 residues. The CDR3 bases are TGTGCCAGCAGCCCTCGGTTTGGCTACACCTTC. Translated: CASSPRFGYTF.

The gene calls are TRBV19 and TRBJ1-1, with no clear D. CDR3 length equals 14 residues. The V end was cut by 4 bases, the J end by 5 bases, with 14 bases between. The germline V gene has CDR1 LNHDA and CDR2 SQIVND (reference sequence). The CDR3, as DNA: TGTGCCAGTAGTAGTCCCGGGCCGGGAACTGAAGCTTTCTTT. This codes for CASSSPGPGTEAFF.

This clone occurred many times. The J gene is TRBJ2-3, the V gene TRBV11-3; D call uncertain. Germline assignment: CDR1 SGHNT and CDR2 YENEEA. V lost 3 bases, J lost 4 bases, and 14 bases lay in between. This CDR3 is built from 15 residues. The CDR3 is CASSFAGEEADTQYF. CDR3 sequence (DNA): TGTGCCAGCAGCTTCGCCGGCGAAGAGGCAGATACGCAGTATTTT. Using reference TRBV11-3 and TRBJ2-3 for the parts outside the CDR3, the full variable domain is EAGVVQSPRYKIIEKKQPVAFWCNPISGHNTLYWYLQNLGQGPELLIRYENEEAVDDSQLPKDRFSAERLKGVDSTLKIQPAELGDSAVYLCASSFAGEEADTQYFGPGTRLTVL.

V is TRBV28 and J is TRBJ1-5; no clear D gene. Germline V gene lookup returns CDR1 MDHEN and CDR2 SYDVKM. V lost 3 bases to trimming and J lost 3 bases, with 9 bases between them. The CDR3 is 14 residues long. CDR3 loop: CASSFYGFNQPQHF. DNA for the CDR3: TGTGCCAGCAGTTTTTACGGGTTCAATCAGCCCCAGCATTTT.

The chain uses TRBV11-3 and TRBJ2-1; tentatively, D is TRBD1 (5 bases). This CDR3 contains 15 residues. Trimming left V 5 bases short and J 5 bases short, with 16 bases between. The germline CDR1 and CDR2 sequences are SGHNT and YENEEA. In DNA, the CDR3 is TGTGCCAGCAGCCTATCTGGTCTGGGGCACAATGAGCAGTTCTTC. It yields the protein CASSLSGLGHNEQFF.

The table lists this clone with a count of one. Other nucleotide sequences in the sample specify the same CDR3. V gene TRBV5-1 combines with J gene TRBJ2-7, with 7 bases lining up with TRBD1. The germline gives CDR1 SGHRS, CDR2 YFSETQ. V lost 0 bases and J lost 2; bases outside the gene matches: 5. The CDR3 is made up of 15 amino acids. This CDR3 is CASSLGAGGPYEQYF. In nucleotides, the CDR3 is TGCGCCAGCAGCTTGGGGGCAGGGGGACCCTACGAGCAGTACTTC.

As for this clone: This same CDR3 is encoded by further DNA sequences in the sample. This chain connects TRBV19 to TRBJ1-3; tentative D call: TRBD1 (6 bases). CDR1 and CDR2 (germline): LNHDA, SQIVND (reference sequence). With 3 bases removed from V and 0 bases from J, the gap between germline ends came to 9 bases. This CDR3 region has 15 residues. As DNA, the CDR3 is TGTGCCAGTAGTATGGACAGCTACTCTGGAAACACCATATATTTT. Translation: CASSMDSYSGNTIYF.

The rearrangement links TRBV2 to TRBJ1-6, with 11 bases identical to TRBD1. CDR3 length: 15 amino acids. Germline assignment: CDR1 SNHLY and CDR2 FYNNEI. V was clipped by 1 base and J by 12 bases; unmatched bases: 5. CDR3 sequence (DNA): TGTGCCAGCAGTGAAGTTGCGGGACAGGGGGTACCCCTCCACTTT. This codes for CASSEVAGQGVPLHF.

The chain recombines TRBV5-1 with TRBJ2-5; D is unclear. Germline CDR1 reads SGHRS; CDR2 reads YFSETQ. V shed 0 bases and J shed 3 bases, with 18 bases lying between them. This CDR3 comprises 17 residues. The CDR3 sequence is CASSLAGTWSREETQYF. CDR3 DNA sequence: TGCGCCAGCAGCTTGGCCGGTACGTGGTCCCGAGAAGAGACCCAGTACTTC.

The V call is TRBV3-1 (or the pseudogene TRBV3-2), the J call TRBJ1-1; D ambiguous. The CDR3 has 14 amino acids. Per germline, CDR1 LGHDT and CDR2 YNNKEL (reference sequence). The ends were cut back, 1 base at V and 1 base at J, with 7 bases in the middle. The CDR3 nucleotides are TGTGCCAGCAGCCAAGGACACAGGAACACTGAAGCTTTCTTT. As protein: CASSQGHRNTEAFF.

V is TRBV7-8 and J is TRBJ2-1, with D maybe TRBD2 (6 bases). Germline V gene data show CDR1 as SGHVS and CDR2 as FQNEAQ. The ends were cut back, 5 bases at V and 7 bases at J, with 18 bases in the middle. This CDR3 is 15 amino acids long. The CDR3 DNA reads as TGTGCCAGCAGCCTTAGCGGAGAGGGCGGAAATGAGCAGTTCTTC. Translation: CASSLSGEGGNEQFF.

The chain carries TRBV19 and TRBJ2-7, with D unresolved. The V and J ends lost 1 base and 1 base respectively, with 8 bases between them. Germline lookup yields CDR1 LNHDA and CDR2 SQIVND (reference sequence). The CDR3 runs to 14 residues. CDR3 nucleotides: TGTGCCAGTAGTATAGCTTCCGGTTCCTACGAGCAGTACTTC. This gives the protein CASSIASGSYEQYF.

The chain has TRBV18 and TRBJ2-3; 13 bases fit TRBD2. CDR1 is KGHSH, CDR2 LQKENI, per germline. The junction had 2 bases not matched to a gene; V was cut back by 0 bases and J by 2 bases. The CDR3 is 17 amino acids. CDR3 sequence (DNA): TGTGCCAGCTCACCACCGGGACTAGCGGGGAACACAGATACGCAGTATTTT. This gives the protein CASSPPGLAGNTDTQYF. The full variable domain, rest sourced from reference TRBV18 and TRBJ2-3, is NAGVMQNPRHLVRRRGQEARLRCSPMKGHSHVYWYRQLPEEGLKFMVYLQKENIIDESGMPKERFSAEFPKEGPSILRIQQVVRGDSAAYFCASSPPGLAGNTDTQYFGPGTRLTVL.